This T cell receptor beta chain was sequenced during a study of blood T cell repertoires in COVID-19. As for the study in general: Collection of acute and convalescent COVID-19 samples took place in the United States, Italy and Spain.

The assay was immunoSEQ multiplex PCR, and TCRdb's table has in-frame clones only and misses some. The sample consists of 200,000 to 300,000 clones, more than 75% of them appearing once. The V and J ends lost 6 bases and 4 bases, in that order; junction bases with no gene match: 5. From germline, CDR1 is MRHNA and CDR2 SNTAGT. The CDR3 covers 13 residues. The V gene is TRBV6-4, the J gene TRBJ1-1; 7 nucleotides line up with TRBD1. This clonotype was sampled from a woman aged 55-70 years with COVID-19, enrolled during active disease. The sample comprised peripheral blood. CDR3 in amino acids: CASSEGGVTEAFF. For the CDR3, the DNA is TGTGCCAGCAGCGAAGGGGGCGTCACTGAAGCTTTCTTT.